This is a list of T cell receptor beta chains from one sample in a study of response to subunit inactivated influenza vaccine. TCRdb passed the RT-PCR reads through MiXCR, listing each CDR3 protein once. This repertoire shows 600,000 to 700,000 distinct CDR3 sequences, 12% to 15% found once; its top ten account for 7.6%. The sample in question was PBMCs from blood, obtained roughly 15 days before vaccination. Source of these receptors: a man aged 50 to 59 who received an inactivated influenza vaccine. Both conserved end residues are part of each CDR3. A D gene is named only where the DNA matches it firmly. Size is omitted from some rows. Given values are once, few, many or a class for expanded clones.

>TRBV4-3|TRBJ2-3|-|-
TGCGCCAGCAGCCGTCTAGGGGGGTATGGGGATACGCAGTATTTT
CASSRLGGYGDTQYF
>TRBV12-3/TRBV12-4|TRBJ2-2|few|-
TGTGCCAGCAGTTTAGACGCGTCCACCGGGGAGCTGTTTTTT
CASSLDASTGELFF
>TRBV6-2/TRBV6-3|TRBJ1-1|-|-
TGTGCCAGCAGTTACTGGACAGACACTGAAGCTTTCTTT
CASSYWTDTEAFF
>TRBV20-1|TRBJ2-5|-|TRBD2
TGCAGTGTTCCCGTCGGGGGGAAAGAGACCCAGTACTTC
CSVPVGGKETQYF
>TRBV12-3/TRBV12-4|TRBJ2-3|many|TRBD1
TGTGCCAGCAGGCCCGGACAGGGGAGCACAGATACGCAGTATTTT
CASRPGQGSTDTQYF
>TRBV7-3|TRBJ2-1|-|TRBD2
TGTGCCAGCAGTTGGACCGCGGGAGGGACCAATGAGCAGTTCTTC
CASSWTAGGTNEQFF
>TRBV16|TRBJ2-4|-|TRBD1
TGTGCCAGCAGAGGACAGGGCGGACTTACCAAAAACATTCAGTACTTC
CASRGQGGLTKNIQYF
>TRBV4-3|TRBJ2-7|few|-
TGCGCCAGCAGCCAAGAAGCCAGTCAGGGCTACGAGCAGTACTTC
CASSQEASQGYEQYF
>TRBV29-1|TRBJ1-2|few|-
TGCAGCGTTGGGCCGTTCAGAGATCGTGGCTACACCTTC
CSVGPFRDRGYTF
>TRBV27|TRBJ2-1|few|-
TGTGCCAGCAGTTTGGAGGGACCAAAGTATCTTGAGCAGTTCTTC
CASSLEGPKYLEQFF
>TRBV20-1|TRBJ2-7|many|TRBD2
TGCAGTGCTAGAGGCGGGTTACTAGCGGGAGGTGGTTACGAGCAGTACTTC
CSARGGLLAGGGYEQYF
>TRBV29-1|TRBJ1-3|many|TRBD1
TGCAGCGCTGAGGACAGGGGTGGAAACACCATATATTTT
CSAEDRGGNTIYF
>TRBV19|TRBJ2-5|-|-
TGTGCCAGTAGTGGGGTCCCAGGGCAAGAGACCCAGTACTTC
CASSGVPGQETQYF
>TRBV24-1|TRBJ2-2|few|-
TGTGCCACCAGTGATCCCCGAAGAAACGGCGGGGAGCTGTTTTTT
CATSDPRRNGGELFF
>TRBV7-6|TRBJ2-3|-|TRBD1
TGTGCCAGCAGCTCCCTAACAGGGGGCAGGGGAGATACGCAGTATTTT
CASSSLTGGRGDTQYF
>TRBV28|TRBJ1-3|few|-
TGTGCCAGCGGGCAGGCCCTCTGGAACACCATATATTTT
CASGQALWNTIYF
>TRBV11-2|TRBJ2-2|-|TRBD1
TGTGCCAGCAGCAATGGGGACAGACTGAACACCGGGGAGCTGTTTTTT
CASSNGDRLNTGELFF
>TRBV6-1|TRBJ2-3|few|TRBD2
TGTGCCAGCCGACTAGCGGGAGGGTACCTCACAGATACGCAGTATTTT
CASRLAGGYLTDTQYF
>TRBV6-2/TRBV6-3|TRBJ2-7|-|-
TGTGCCAGCAGTTCCCTTTACCCCGGGACGGGATACTACGAGCAGTACTTC
CASSSLYPGTGYYEQYF
>TRBV2|TRBJ1-1|few|-
TGTGCCAGCATCATTGGTCTGAACACTGAAGCTTTCTTT
CASIIGLNTEAFF
>TRBV5-1|TRBJ2-3|few|TRBD2
TGCGCCACTCGGGGGGGTCAGTACACAGATACGCAGTATTTT
CATRGGQYTDTQYF
>TRBV15|TRBJ1-2|-|-
TGTGCCACCAGCAGAGGTGGAGCCTATGGCTACACCTTC
CATSRGGAYGYTF
>TRBV5-1|TRBJ2-3|many|TRBD2
TGCGCCAGCAGCATCGGCCGGGACTACCATCATACGCAGTATTTT
CASSIGRDYHHTQYF
>TRBV11-2|TRBJ2-2|few|TRBD2
TGTGCCAGCAGCTTAGGAAGGGTGCTAGCGGGGGCCCCCGGGGAGCTGTTTTTT
CASSLGRVLAGAPGELFF
>TRBV10-3|TRBJ2-7|few|TRBD2
TGTGCCATCAGTGCGGGGGGCTCCTACGAGCAGTACTTC
CAISAGGSYEQYF
>TRBV20-1|TRBJ1-1|few|-
TGCAGTGCTCCCCCTGGGGGACAAGTAATTACTGAAGCTTTCTTT
CSAPPGGQVITEAFF
>TRBV20-1|TRBJ2-4|once|-
TGCAGTGCTAGGCGGCTCGCCGATTTGTTGGGAAACATTCAGTACTTC
CSARRLADLLGNIQYF
>TRBV28|TRBJ2-4|many|-
TGTGCCAGCAGTCCCACTAGATCAGTGGCCAAAAACATTCAGTACTTC
CASSPTRSVAKNIQYF
>TRBV5-1|TRBJ2-2|few|-
TGCGCCAGCAGCTTGGAATACGGCACCGGGGAGCTGTTTTTT
CASSLEYGTGELFF
>TRBV4-2|TRBJ2-5|few|TRBD2
TGTGCCAGCAGCCAAGTAGCGGGAGGGCCTGAGGAGACCCAGTACTTC
CASSQVAGGPEETQYF
>TRBV4-3|TRBJ2-3|many|TRBD2
TGCGCCAGCAGCCATCCGGGGGGGGGTAGCACAGATACGCAGTATTTT
CASSHPGGGSTDTQYF
>TRBV7-8|TRBJ2-1|-|-
TGTGCCAGCAGCCAGGCCGTGACAGGGAGGAACAATGAGCAGTTCTTC
CASSQAVTGRNNEQFF
>TRBV20-1|TRBJ2-4|few|-
TGCAGTGCTAGGGAAAAAGCCAAAAACATTCAGTACTTC
CSAREKAKNIQYF
>TRBV6-1|TRBJ1-2|few|TRBD1
TGTGCCAGCAGTGAAGCGTCGACAGGGGGTTGGAGCGGCTACACCTTC
CASSEASTGGWSGYTF
>TRBV14|TRBJ2-7|-|TRBD1
TGTGCCAGCAGCCAGCCGGGACAGGGGCTCTACGAGCAGTACTTC
CASSQPGQGLYEQYF
>TRBV28|TRBJ2-7|-|-
TGTGCCAGCAGTGACTTCCACTACGAGCAGTACTTC
CASSDFHYEQYF